The TCR beta chain described here comes from a study of CD8 T cells in ankylosing spondylitis. TCRdb reprocessed the 5' RACE reads via MiXCR and lists one record per CDR3 protein. Here the sample spans about 240,000 distinct CDR3 sequences, more than 9% being singletons. The V and J ends lost 4 bases and 7 bases, in that order; junction bases with no gene match: 11. Germline CDR1 SGHRS, CDR2 YFSETQ. The CDR3 has 15 residues. J is TRBJ1-5 and V is TRBV5-1, with TRBD1 matching 7 bases. The sequenced sample was blood, either unsorted or a sorted T cell fraction (not recorded which). The TCR comes from a male donor with ankylosing spondylitis or in good health (not recorded which). The CDR3 loop is CASSQGGGTGQPQHF. CDR3 bases: TGCGCCAGCAGCCAGGGGGGGGGTACAGGACAGCCCCAGCATTTT.